The 26 T cell receptor beta chains below come from one sample, sequenced in a study of control samples from healthy donors and cancer patients. Some clones are missing from TCRdb's copy, which holds only in-frame ones; the method was immunoSEQ multiplex PCR. The table includes some 120,000 clones, under 95% detected once. Sequencing was carried out using blood. Receptor source: a man younger than 35 in good health.

This clone showed up just once. This sequence joins TRBV19 and TRBJ1-6, with 7 bases lining up with TRBD1. Trimming removed 5 bases from V and 7 bases from J; junction bases left unmatched: 8. This CDR3 has 15 residues. Germline CDR1 LNHDA, CDR2 SQIVND (reference sequence). The CDR3 region is CASSPLDRDNSPLHF. CDR3 DNA: TGTGCCAGTAGTCCGCTCGACAGGGACAATTCACCCCTCCACTTT.

The J gene is TRBJ1-4, the V gene TRBV4-1, with D perhaps TRBD1 (5 bases). The V end lost 0 bases, the J end lost 0 bases, and 8 bases lay between the germline ends. Germline assignment: CDR1 MGHRA and CDR2 YSYEKL. CDR3 size: 16 residues. CDR3 sequence (DNA): TGCGCCAGCAGCCAAGAAGCACAGGCAACTAATGAAAAACTGTTTTTT. Protein sequence: CASSQEAQATNEKLFF.

The V gene is TRBV6-1, the J gene TRBJ2-7; 9 nucleotides match TRBD1. Germline CDR1 reads MNHNS; CDR2 reads SASEGT. The CDR3 contains 15 residues. Germline trimming cut 1 base from V and 0 bases from J; bases unmatched to any gene: 1. The CDR3 sequence is CASSEGTGDSYEQYF. The CDR3 DNA is TGTGCCAGCAGTGAAGGGACAGGGGACTCCTACGAGCAGTACTTC.

The chain combines TRBV9 with TRBJ1-2; tentative D call: TRBD1 (5 bases). The CDR3 extends over 11 amino acids. The ends were cut back, 7 bases at V and 8 bases at J, with 12 bases in the middle. Germline CDR1 reads SGDLS; CDR2 reads YYNGEE. The CDR3 DNA sequence: TGTGCCAGCGGCGCAGGGAGCGGCTACACCTTC. Translated, it gives CASGAGSGYTF.

This rearrangement joins TRBV6-5 to TRBJ2-7; 7 bases fit TRBD1. CDR1 is MNHEY, CDR2 SVGAGI, per germline. J was trimmed by 2 bases and V by 7 bases; bases with no gene match: 8. The CDR3 loop spans 14 amino acids. As DNA, the CDR3 is TGTGCCAGCATAAGGGACAGAACAGCCTACGAGCAGTACTTC. Its protein product is CASIRDRTAYEQYF.

The chain joins TRBV2 to TRBJ1-1; TRBD1 might be the D (5 bases). CDR1 and CDR2 (germline): SNHLY, FYNNEI. V was trimmed by 3 bases and J by 5 bases, leaving 13 bases between them. This CDR3 contains 14 residues. The DNA for the CDR3 is TGTGCCAGCAGTGACCCAGGGAGGGTTACTGAAGCTTTCTTT. This gives the protein CASSDPGRVTEAFF.

The J gene is TRBJ2-2, the V gene TRBV5-4; no clear D gene. This CDR3 has 12 amino acids. Looked up from germline, CDR1 is SGHNT and CDR2 is YYREEE (reference sequence). Deletions cut 4 bases from V and 2 bases from J, with 3 bases between. This CDR3 is CASSPNTGELFF. CDR3 bases: TGTGCCAGCAGCCCCAACACCGGGGAGCTGTTTTTT.

The rearrangement uses TRBV27 and TRBJ2-1; 10 bases fit TRBD2. V trimming: 3 bases; J trimming: 10 bases; junction bases outside the gene matches: 9. This CDR3 has 15 residues. Looked up from germline, CDR1 is MNHEY and CDR2 is SMNVEV (reference sequence). The CDR3, as DNA: TGTGCCAGCAGTTTCGGAGCGGGGGGGCCCATGGAGCAGTTCTTC. Translating it yields CASSFGAGGPMEQFF.

The chain uses TRBV7-9 and TRBJ1-6, with a weak D call TRBD1 (5 bases). Germline V gene lookup returns CDR1 SEHNR and CDR2 FQNEAQ (reference sequence). V was trimmed by 2 bases and J by 10 bases, leaving 15 bases between them. The CDR3 runs 15 residues. CDR3 nucleotides: TGTGCCAGCAGCTTAAAAGCGCCGGGGCAATCACCCCTCCACTTT. Protein: CASSLKAPGQSPLHF.

This clone is a singleton in its sample. The V and J genes are TRBV30 and TRBJ2-1; TRBD1 or TRBD2 may be the D gene (6 bases each). The CDR3 consists of 13 residues. Germline V gene sequence: CDR1 GTSNPN, CDR2 SVGIG (reference sequence). With 0 bases removed from V and 9 bases from J, the gap between germline ends came to 12 bases. This CDR3 reads CAWSVQGAGEQFF. As DNA, the CDR3 is TGTGCCTGGAGTGTACAGGGAGCGGGTGAGCAGTTCTTC.

The chain joins TRBV14 to TRBJ1-2; D possibly corresponds to TRBD1 (6 bases). V was trimmed by 0 bases and J by 2 bases, leaving 13 bases between them. The CDR3 runs 16 residues. Germline V gene data show CDR1 as SGHDN and CDR2 as FVKESK. Here the CDR3 reads CASSQDRGGRNYGYTF. CDR3 bases: TGTGCCAGCAGCCAAGATCGCGGGGGCAGAAACTATGGCTACACCTTC.

The V gene is TRBV27, the J gene TRBJ2-7; the D gene is possibly TRBD1 (5 bases). V was shortened by 0 bases and J by 5 bases, with 11 bases between the two germline ends. Germline CDR1 and CDR2: MNHEY and SMNVEV (reference sequence). The CDR3 has 14 amino acids. The CDR3, as DNA: TGTGCCAGCAGTTTATCGACGGTGGGGCACGAGCAGTACTTC. Protein sequence: CASSLSTVGHEQYF.

This chain joins TRBV5-1 and TRBJ2-6; the D is unclear. This CDR3 region has 15 residues. The germline V gene encodes CDR1 SGHRS and CDR2 YFSETQ. The ends were cut back, 0 bases at V and 1 base at J, with 5 bases in the middle. As DNA, the CDR3 is TGCGCCAGCAGCTTGGGGCAGTCTGGGGCCAACGTCCTGACTTTC. Its protein is CASSLGQSGANVLTF. Full variable domain (missing parts from reference TRBV5-1 and TRBJ2-6): KAGVTQTPRYLIKTRGQQVTLSCSPISGHRSVSWYQQTPGQGLQFLFEYFSETQRNKGNFPGRFSGRQFSNSRSEMNVSTLELGDSALYLCASSLGQSGANVLTFGAGSRLTVL.

V gene TRBV21-1 combines with J gene TRBJ1-2; the tabulated D call, TRBD1, remains unverified against the DNA. TRBV21-1 is listed as a pseudogene. This CDR3 spans 15 amino acids. In nucleotides, the CDR3 is TGTGCCAGCAGTCCATCCACAGGGGTTTACTATGGCTACACCTTC. Translation: CASSPSTGVYYGYTF.

The chain is built from TRBV4-1 and TRBJ2-3, with 7 bases that match TRBD1. V lost 5 bases and J lost 3; bases outside the gene matches: 11. The CDR3 totals 16 residues. Germline V gene sequence: CDR1 MGHRA, CDR2 YSYEKL. CDR3 region: CASSYTGAKATDTQYF. The CDR3, as DNA: TGCGCCAGCAGCTATACAGGGGCAAAGGCGACAGATACGCAGTATTTT.

This chain links TRBV6-6 with TRBJ1-4; no clear D gene. Germline-derived CDR1 and CDR2 are MNHNY and SVGAGI (reference sequence). This CDR3 has 13 amino acids. V shed 2 bases and J shed 3 bases, with 4 bases lying between them. The DNA for the CDR3 is TGTGCCAGCAGTTACGGGGCTAATGAAAAACTGTTTTTT. Residues: CASSYGANEKLFF.

The chain recombines TRBV5-4 with TRBJ1-4; D call uncertain. V lost 4 bases and J 8 bases, leaving 15 bases between the germline ends. The CDR3 sequence is 14 residues long. The germline V gene encodes CDR1 SGHNT and CDR2 YYREEE (reference sequence). The CDR3, as DNA: TGTGCCAGCAGCCTGGAACCTTTTGGGGAAAAACTGTTTTTT. It encodes CASSLEPFGEKLFF.

The gene calls are TRBV7-6 and TRBJ1-1, with unresolved D. The CDR3 covers 15 residues. Germline V gene lookup returns CDR1 SGHVS and CDR2 FNYEAQ. V was pared by 0 bases and J by 0 bases, with 8 bases between. DNA of the CDR3: TGTGCCAGCAGCTTAGCCCACACCTTGAACACTGAAGCTTTCTTT. It specifies CASSLAHTLNTEAFF.

J is TRBJ2-1 and V is TRBV5-4, with D possibly matching TRBD2 (5 bases). This CDR3 is built from 14 residues. Per the germline V gene, CDR1 is SGHNT and CDR2 is YYREEE (reference sequence). The V end lost 1 base, the J end lost 5 bases, and 10 bases lay between the germline ends. The CDR3 DNA is TGTGCCAGCAGCTTGCGGGATACACACAATGAGCAGTTCTTC. Its translation is CASSLRDTHNEQFF.

The chain recombines TRBV12-3 or TRBV12-4 with TRBJ1-4; possibly TRBD1 for D (5 bases). CDR3 size: 13 residues. V was shortened by 4 bases and J by 5 bases, with 8 bases between the two germline ends. The CDR3 spells CASSYHRNEKLFF. DNA of the CDR3: TGTGCCAGCAGTTACCACAGGAATGAAAAACTGTTTTTT.

This chain joins TRBV18 and TRBJ2-1; maybe TRBD1 (6 bases). The CDR3 consists of 17 residues. V lost 0 bases, J lost 4 bases, and 16 bases lay in between. CDR1 and CDR2 (germline): KGHSH, LQKENI. CDR3 region: CASSPPQGRASYNEQFF. In DNA, the CDR3 is TGTGCCAGCTCACCACCACAGGGCAGGGCATCTTACAATGAGCAGTTCTTC.

The rearrangement uses TRBV15 and TRBJ1-6; D remains ambiguous. Germline lookup yields CDR1 LNHNV and CDR2 YYDKDF (reference sequence). Trimming stripped 6 bases from V and 6 bases from J, with 12 bases between. This CDR3 region has 14 residues. DNA for the CDR3: TGTGCCACCAGTCGGGTTTTAGGTAATTCACCCCTCCACTTT. This gives the protein CATSRVLGNSPLHF.

The CDR3 reads CASSIGTSSYEQYF. In DNA form, the CDR3 reads TGTGCCAGCAGCATTGGGACATCCTCCTACGAGCAGTACTTC. The chain has TRBV27 and TRBJ2-7; a weak D match, TRBD1 (6 bases). The germline CDR1 and CDR2 sequences are MNHEY and SMNVEV (reference sequence). V was trimmed by 6 bases and J by 0 bases, leaving 12 bases between them. CDR3 size: 14 residues.

J is TRBJ2-5 and V is TRBV5-4; 8 bases line up with TRBD1. Germline assignment: CDR1 SGHNT and CDR2 YYREEE (reference sequence). The CDR3 extends over 14 amino acids. The ends lost 3 bases at V and 5 bases at J; junction bases unmatched: 6. Written as DNA, the CDR3 is TGTGCCAGCAGCTCGGCAGGGGGCGGGGAGACCCAGTACTTC. It specifies CASSSAGGGETQYF.

The sample holds one count of this clone. V usage is TRBV7-3 and J usage is TRBJ1-1; D unresolved. CDR1 and CDR2 (germline): SGHTA, FQGTGA. The CDR3 covers 14 residues. Trimming took 5 bases from V and 0 from J, leaving 10 bases between them. The CDR3 coding sequence is TGTGCCAGCAGCCCAGGTCCCATGAACACTGAAGCTTTCTTT. This translates into CASSPGPMNTEAFF.

This clone was recorded only once. The chain recombines TRBV10-3 with TRBJ1-6; 7 nucleotides line up with TRBD1. Germline V gene lookup returns CDR1 ENHRY and CDR2 SYGVKD. The ends lost 10 bases at V and 4 bases at J; junction bases unmatched: 4. The length of the CDR3 is 13 residues. This chain's CDR3 is CATGTAYNSPLHF. For the CDR3, the DNA is TGTGCCACCGGGACAGCATATAATTCACCCCTCCACTTT.